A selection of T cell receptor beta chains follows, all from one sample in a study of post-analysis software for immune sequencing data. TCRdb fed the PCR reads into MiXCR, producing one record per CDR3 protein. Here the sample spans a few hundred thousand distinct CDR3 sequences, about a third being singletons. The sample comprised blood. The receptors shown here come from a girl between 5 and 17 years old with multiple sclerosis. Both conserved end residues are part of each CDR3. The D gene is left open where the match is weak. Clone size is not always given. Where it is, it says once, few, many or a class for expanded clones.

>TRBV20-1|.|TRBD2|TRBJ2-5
TGCAGTGCTAGAGCGGAGACTAGGGGAGGGGAGACCCAGTACTTC
CSARAETRGGETQYF
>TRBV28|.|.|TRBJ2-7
TGTGCCAGCAGTTTTACTATTGGGGACCCGACGACCTACGAGCAGTACTTC
CASSFTIGDPTTYEQYF
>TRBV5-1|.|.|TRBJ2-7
TGCGCCAGCAGCTGGATCGGGGAGAACGAGCAGTACTTC
CASSWIGENEQYF
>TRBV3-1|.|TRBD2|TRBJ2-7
TGTGCCAGCAGCCAACGGGAGGGGGACTACGAGCAGTACTTC
CASSQREGDYEQYF
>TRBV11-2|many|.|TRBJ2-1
TGTGCCAGCAGCTTAGAGACGGGCCTGAACGAGTTCTTC
CASSLETGLNEFF
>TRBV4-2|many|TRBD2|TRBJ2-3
TGTGCCAGCAGCCCGAGACTAGCGGGGCACCAACTTACTAGCACAGATACGCAGTATTTT
CASSPRLAGHQLTSTDTQYF
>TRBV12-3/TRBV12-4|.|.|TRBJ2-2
TGTGCCAGCAGTTTATTGTCCGGGGAGCTGTTTTTT
CASSLLSGELFF
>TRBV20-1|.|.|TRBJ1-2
TGCAGGGCCTACACCGAATATGGAGGCTACACCTTC
CRAYTEYGGYTF
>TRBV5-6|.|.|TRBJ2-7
TGTGCCAGCAGCTTGGCGGCAGGGGGGGACTACGAGCAGTACTTC
CASSLAAGGDYEQYF
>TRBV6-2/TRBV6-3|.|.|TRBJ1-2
TGTGCCAGCAGTGACCCGGGAGGACGGAACTATGGCTACACCTTC
CASSDPGGRNYGYTF
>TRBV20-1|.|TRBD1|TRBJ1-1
TGCAGTGCAGGGGGCGCGAACACTGAAGCTTTCTTT
CSAGGANTEAFF
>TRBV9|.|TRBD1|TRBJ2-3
TGTGCCAGCAGCGTAGTCGAGCAGGGGGCTAGCACAGATACGCAGTATTTT
CASSVVEQGASTDTQYF
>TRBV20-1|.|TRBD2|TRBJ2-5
TGCAGTGCTAGAGATATGCTAGCGGGGGGGGCTGAGGAAGAGACCCAGTACTTC
CSARDMLAGGAEEETQYF
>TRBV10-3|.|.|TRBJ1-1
TGTGCCATCAGTGAGTCTTCCGGGGTAATGAACACTGAAGCTTTCTTT
CAISESSGVMNTEAFF
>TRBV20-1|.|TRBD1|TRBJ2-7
TGCAGTGCTGGGGACAGTTCACTTGGGGCCTACGAGCAGTACTTC
CSAGDSSLGAYEQYF
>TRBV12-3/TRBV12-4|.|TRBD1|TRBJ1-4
TGTGCCAGCAGTTTAGGGGGACAGGGGGCGAGTGATGAAAAACTGTTTTTT
CASSLGGQGASDEKLFF
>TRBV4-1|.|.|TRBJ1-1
TGCGCCAGCAGCCAAGTCTGGAACACTGAAGCTTTCTTT
CASSQVWNTEAFF
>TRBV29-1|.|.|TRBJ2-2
TGCAGCGTGTTGAGTATCGAGACCGGGGAGCTGTTTTTT
CSVLSIETGELFF
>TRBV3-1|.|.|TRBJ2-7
TGTGCCAGCAGCCGAGACTACTTCTACGAGCAGTACTTC
CASSRDYFYEQYF